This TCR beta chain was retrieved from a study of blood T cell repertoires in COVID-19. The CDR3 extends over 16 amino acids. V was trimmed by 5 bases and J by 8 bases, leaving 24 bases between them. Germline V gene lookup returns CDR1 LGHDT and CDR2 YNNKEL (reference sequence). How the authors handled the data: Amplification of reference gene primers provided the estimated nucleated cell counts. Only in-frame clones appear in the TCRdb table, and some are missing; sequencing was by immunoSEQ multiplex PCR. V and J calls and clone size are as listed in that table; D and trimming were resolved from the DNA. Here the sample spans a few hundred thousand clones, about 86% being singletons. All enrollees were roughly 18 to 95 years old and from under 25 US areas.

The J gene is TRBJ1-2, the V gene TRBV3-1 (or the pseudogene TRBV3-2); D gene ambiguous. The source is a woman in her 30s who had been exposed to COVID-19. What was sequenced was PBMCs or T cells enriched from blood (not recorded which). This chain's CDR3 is CASSSRTDSPLRGYTF. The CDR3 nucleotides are TGTGCCAGCAGCTCCCGGACGGACTCCCCTCTACGGGGCTACACCTTC.